The present entry profiles one T cell receptor beta chain with its context. This clonotype was picked up many times. No cognate antigen has been identified for it. Base-call qualities are not available, and no considerably larger clone is one nucleotide away. This sample stems from a study of CD8 T cells in ankylosing spondylitis (dated by TCRdb to 2016 to 2017). Concerning the study at large: To find TCR variants linked to disease, the study profiled T cell receptor beta repertoires in ankylosing spondylitis patients and healthy donors. The full study cohort was made up of 20 to 25 ankylosing spondylitis patients and 108 healthy donors. Peripheral blood was sampled, and synovial fluid was additionally collected from ankylosing spondylitis patients. The paper as a whole reports these results and caveats: The disease-linked clones showed a CD8+ phenotype and occurred at relatively low frequencies in peripheral blood. Some of the motif variants had been reported before in the synovial fluid and blood of reactive arthritis patients, a finding that suggests common disease-initiation mechanisms. The disease-linked clones were reported as significantly enriched in matched synovial fluid samples from ankylosing spondylitis patients. Blood from ankylosing spondylitis patients appeared to be characterized by a TCR beta motif composed of under 10 highly homologous amino acid variants.

The CDR3 spans 14 residues, from the cysteine through the phenylalanine. Left in the record is the CDR3 DNA by itself, 42 bases read in frame from the first base. As encoded in the germline V gene, CDR1 is ENHRY while CDR2 is SYGVKD. Unmatched junction bases come to 4, with V trimmed by 5 bases and J by 4 bases. Sequencing relied on an Illumina HiSeq 2500. Quantitative 5'-RACE with molecular barcodes was the method used to prepare the TCR beta libraries. The source study handled its data this way. To identify disease-linked TCR variants, a new computational method was used, one built on a probabilistic model of VDJ rearrangement. TCRdb's own reprocessing of the public reads used fastp at Q25 and MiXCR and kept productive beta chains. Identical CDR3 proteins give one entry, which carries the most common genes and DNA. The V and J calls follow TCRdb's processing rather than the paper's. The sample includes fewer than 550,000 distinct CDR3 sequences, with about 5% observed a single time. The biggest ten clones account for approximately 4% of the sample.

The clonotype originates from a male donor with ankylosing spondylitis. Sequences were obtained from blood, either unsorted or a sorted T cell fraction (not recorded which). The chain couples TRBV10-3 to TRBJ2-7; a stretch of 11 junction bases matches TRBD1. The nucleotide sequence is TGTGCCATCAGTCCTCGGGACAGGGGGTACGAGCAGTACTTC. This is translated as CAISPRDRGYEQYF.